The entry below describes one T cell receptor beta chain. RNA transcripts gave rise to amplified TCR beta CDR3 regions. In the first-round RT-PCR of the TCR CDR3, the HTBI primer set was used. MiXCR was run by TCRdb on the multiplex PCR reads, yielding one entry per CDR3 protein. Found here are approximately 610,000 distinct CDR3 sequences, approximately 15% of them singletons; the top ten hold roughly 4.5%. V was trimmed by 7 bases and J by 1 base, leaving 8 bases between them. Germline CDR1 MNHNS, CDR2 SASEGT. The CDR3 covers 13 residues. This record comes from a study of T cells in Graves' hyperthyroidism and ophthalmopathy.

The rearrangement joins TRBV6-1 to TRBJ2-4; no reliable D call. The receptor was derived from a middle-aged woman with Graves' ophthalmopathy. Sequenced: blood. In DNA, the CDR3 is TGTGCCAGCAAGGATAAGGCCAAAAACATTCAGTACTTC. This codes for CASKDKAKNIQYF.